This T cell receptor beta chain appears in the sequencing data of a study of cytomegalovirus exposure and HLA in healthy donors. In the PCR, 60 Vbeta and 13 Jbeta primers were used. Assay used: immunoSEQ multiplex PCR; TCRdb lists only in-frame clones, some missing. In the table there are 130,000 to 150,000 clones, roughly 78% of which are singletons. The length of the CDR3 is 14 residues. Trimming removed 3 bases at V and 1 base at J, with 9 bases between. The germline gives CDR1 ENHRY, CDR2 SYGVKD. The chain combines TRBV10-3 with TRBJ1-1; possible D gene TRBD1, 5 bases. Source material: PBMCs. The TCR originated in a female donor in good health and CMV-seronegative. CDR3 sequence (DNA): TGTGCCATCAGTGACCTACAGGAGAACACTGAAGCTTTCTTT. Amino acid sequence: CAISDLQENTEAFF.